The clone carrying this T cell receptor beta chain was observed a few times. Libraries were prepared by immunoSEQ multiplex PCR; TCRdb keeps only in-frame clonotypes and omits some of them. The sample lists approximately 240,000 clones, approximately 90% occurring once. Germline-derived CDR1 and CDR2 are MNHEY and SVGAGI. This CDR3 contains 15 residues. V was pared by 9 bases and J by 4 bases, with 6 bases of the junction left unmatched. The data were taken from a study of blood T cell repertoires in COVID-19. For the study at large: Samples representing acute and convalescent COVID-19 were sourced from the United States, Italy and Spain.

The clonotype originates from a woman aged 18-29 years who had recovered from COVID-19. V and J are TRBV6-5 and TRBJ2-7; 16 bases map to TRBD2. The specimen sequenced was peripheral blood. This CDR3 is CARMGLAGGGYEQYF. The CDR3 DNA sequence: TGTGCCAGGATGGGACTAGCGGGAGGGGGATACGAGCAGTACTTC.